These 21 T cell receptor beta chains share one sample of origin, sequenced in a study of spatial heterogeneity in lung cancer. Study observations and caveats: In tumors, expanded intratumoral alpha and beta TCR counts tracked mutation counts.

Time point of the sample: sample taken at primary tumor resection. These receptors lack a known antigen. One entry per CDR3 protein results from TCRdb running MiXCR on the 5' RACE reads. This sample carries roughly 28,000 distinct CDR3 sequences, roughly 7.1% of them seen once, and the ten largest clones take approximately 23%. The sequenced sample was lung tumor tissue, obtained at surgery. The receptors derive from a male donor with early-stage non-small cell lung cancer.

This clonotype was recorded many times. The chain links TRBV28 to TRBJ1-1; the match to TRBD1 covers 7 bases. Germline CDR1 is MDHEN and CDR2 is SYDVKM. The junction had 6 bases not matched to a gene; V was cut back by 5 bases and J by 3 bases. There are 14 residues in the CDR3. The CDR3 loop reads CASSPRDSYTEAFF. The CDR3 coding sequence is TGTGCCAGCAGTCCCCGGGACAGCTACACTGAAGCTTTCTTT.

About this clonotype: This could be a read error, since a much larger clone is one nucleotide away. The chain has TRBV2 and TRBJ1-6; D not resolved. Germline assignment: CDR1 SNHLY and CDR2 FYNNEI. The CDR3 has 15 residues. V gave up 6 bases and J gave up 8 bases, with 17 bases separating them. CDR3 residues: CASSPKGGLDSPLHF. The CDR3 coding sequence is TGTGCCAGCAGCCCTAAAGGAGGACTTGATTCACCCCTCCACTTT.

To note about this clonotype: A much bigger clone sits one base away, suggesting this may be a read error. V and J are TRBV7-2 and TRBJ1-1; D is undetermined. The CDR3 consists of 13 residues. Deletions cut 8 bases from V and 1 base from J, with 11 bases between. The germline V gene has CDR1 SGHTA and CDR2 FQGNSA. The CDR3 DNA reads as TGTGCCAGCGGCTATCGACAGAACACTGAAGCTTTCTTT. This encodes CASGYRQNTEAFF.

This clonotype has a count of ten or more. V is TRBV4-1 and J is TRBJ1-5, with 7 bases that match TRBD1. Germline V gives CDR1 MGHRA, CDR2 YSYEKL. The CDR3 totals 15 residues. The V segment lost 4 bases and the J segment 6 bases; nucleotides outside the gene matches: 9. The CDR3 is CASSREAQGTQPQHF. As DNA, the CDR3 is TGCGCCAGCAGCCGGGAAGCACAGGGGACTCAGCCCCAGCATTTT.

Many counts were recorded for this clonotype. In DNA form, the CDR3 reads TGCGCCAGCAGCTTGGTAGTAGGAGGCTCTGGAAACACCATATATTTT. This codes for CASSLVVGGSGNTIYF. The chain is built from TRBV5-1 and TRBJ1-3; D is undetermined. The CDR3 contains 16 residues. The germline gives CDR1 SGHRS, CDR2 YFSETQ. V was pared by 0 bases and J by 0 bases, with 10 bases between.

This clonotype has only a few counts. The CDR3 DNA sequence: TGTGCCAGCAGCCAAGGCTCAGGGGGCTTTAGCACTGAAGCTTTCTTT. Its protein is CASSQGSGGFSTEAFF. The chain couples TRBV3-1 to TRBJ1-1; 8 bases agree with TRBD1. The CDR3 length is 16 residues. With V trimmed by 1 base and J by 4 bases, 8 bases remained unmatched. The V gene's germline CDR1 is LGHDT and CDR2 YNNKEL (reference sequence).

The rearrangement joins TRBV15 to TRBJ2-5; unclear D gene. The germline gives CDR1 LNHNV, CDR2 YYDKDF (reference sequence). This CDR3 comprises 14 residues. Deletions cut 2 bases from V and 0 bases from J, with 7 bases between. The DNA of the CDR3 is TGTGCCACCAGCAGACGGGCGCACCAAGAGACCCAGTACTTC. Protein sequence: CATSRRAHQETQYF.

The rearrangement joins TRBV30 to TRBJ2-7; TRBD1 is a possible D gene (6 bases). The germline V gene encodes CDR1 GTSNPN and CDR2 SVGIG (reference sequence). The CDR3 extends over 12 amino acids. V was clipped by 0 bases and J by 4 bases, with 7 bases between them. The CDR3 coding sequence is TGTGCCTGGAGTGTTCAGGGGTACGAGCAGTACTTC. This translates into CAWSVQGYEQYF.

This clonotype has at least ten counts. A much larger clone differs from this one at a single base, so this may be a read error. The CDR3 is CASSLARVNQSQHF. In DNA form, the CDR3 reads TGTGCCAGCAGTTTAGCCCGGGTCAATCAGTCCCAGCATTTT. V usage is TRBV27 and J usage is TRBJ1-5, with D hard to call. This CDR3 has 14 residues. The germline CDR1 and CDR2 sequences are MNHEY and SMNVEV (reference sequence).

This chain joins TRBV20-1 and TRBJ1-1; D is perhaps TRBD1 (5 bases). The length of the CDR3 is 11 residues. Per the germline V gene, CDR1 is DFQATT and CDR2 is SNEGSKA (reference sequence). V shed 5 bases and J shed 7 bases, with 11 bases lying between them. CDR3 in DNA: TGCAGTGCTTTTCAGGGTTTTGAAGCTTTCTTT. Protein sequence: CSAFQGFEAFF.

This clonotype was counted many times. CDR3 amino acids: CASSDSGRTSGELFF. In nucleotides, the CDR3 is TGTGCCAGCAGCGATTCCGGCAGGACCTCCGGGGAGCTGTTTTTT. This chain uses TRBV9 with TRBJ2-2; the D is unclear. Trimming pared 3 bases from V and 6 bases from J, leaving 15 bases between. This CDR3 is 15 amino acids long. Per germline, CDR1 SGDLS and CDR2 YYNGEE.

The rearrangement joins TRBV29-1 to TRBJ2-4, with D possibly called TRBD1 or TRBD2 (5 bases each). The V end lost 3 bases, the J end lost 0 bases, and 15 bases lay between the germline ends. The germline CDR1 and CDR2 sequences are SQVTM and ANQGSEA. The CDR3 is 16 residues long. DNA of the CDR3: TGCAGCGTTGATGAGGGGAACCTCCTAGCCAAAAACATTCAGTACTTC. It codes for CSVDEGNLLAKNIQYF.

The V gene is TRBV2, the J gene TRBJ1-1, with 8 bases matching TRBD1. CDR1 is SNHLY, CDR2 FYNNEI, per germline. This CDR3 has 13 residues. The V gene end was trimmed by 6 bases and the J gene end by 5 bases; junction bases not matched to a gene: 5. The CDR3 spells CASRPDRETEAFF. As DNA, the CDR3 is TGTGCCAGCAGACCGGACAGGGAGACTGAAGCTTTCTTT.

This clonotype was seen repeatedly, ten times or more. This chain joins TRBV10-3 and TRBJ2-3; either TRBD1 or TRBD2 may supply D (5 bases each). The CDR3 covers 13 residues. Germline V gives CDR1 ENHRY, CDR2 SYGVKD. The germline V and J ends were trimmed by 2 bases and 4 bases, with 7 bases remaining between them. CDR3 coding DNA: TGTGCCATCAGTGAGGGGGGATCAGATACGCAGTATTTT. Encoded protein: CAISEGGSDTQYF.

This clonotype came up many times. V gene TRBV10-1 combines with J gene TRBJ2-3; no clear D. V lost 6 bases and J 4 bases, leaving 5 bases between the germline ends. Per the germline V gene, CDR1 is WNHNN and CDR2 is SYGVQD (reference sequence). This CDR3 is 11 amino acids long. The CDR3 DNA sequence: TGCGCCAGCAGCGACGCAGATACGCAGTATTTT. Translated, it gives CASSDADTQYF.

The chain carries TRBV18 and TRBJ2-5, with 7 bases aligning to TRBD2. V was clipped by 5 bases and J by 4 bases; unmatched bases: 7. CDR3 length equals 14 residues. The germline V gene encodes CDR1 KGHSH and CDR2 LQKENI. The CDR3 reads CASSAQTGGETQYF. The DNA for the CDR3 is TGTGCCAGCTCAGCTCAGACGGGAGGAGAGACCCAGTACTTC.

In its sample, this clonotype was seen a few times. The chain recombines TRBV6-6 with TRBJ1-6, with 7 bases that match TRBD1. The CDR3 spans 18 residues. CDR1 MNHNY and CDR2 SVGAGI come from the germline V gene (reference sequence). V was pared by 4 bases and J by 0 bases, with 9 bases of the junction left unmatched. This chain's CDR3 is CASSSPPGGGSYNSPLHF. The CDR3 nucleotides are TGTGCCAGCAGTTCCCCCCCAGGGGGGGGCTCCTATAATTCACCCCTCCACTTT.

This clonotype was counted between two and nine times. CDR3 nucleotide sequence: TGTGCCAGCAACGGACAGGGACGAACTGAAGCTTTCTTT. This translates into CASNGQGRTEAFF. The rearrangement links TRBV2 to TRBJ1-1, with 8 positions matching TRBD1. The CDR3 runs 13 residues. The germline gives CDR1 SNHLY, CDR2 FYNNEI. V dropped 7 bases and J dropped 5; count of bases not matched to a gene: 6.

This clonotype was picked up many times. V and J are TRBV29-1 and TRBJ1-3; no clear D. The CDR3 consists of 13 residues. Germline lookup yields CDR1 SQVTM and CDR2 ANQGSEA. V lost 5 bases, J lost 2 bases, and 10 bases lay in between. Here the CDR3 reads CSVLSAAGNTIYF. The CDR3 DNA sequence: TGCAGCGTTTTGTCTGCAGCTGGAAACACCATATATTTT.

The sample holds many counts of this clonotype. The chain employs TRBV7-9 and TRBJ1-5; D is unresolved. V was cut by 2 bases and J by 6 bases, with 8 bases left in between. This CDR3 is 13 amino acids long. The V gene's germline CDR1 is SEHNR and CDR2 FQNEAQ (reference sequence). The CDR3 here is CASSLYSGQPQHF. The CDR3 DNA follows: TGTGCCAGCAGCTTATATTCTGGTCAGCCCCAGCATTTT.

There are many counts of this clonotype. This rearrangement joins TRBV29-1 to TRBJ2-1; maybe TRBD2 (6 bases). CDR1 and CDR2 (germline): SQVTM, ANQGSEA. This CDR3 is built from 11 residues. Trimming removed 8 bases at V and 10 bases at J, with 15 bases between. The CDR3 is CSISRAGEQFF. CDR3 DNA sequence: TGCAGCATCTCGAGGGCGGGGGAGCAGTTCTTC.